Below, 7 T cell receptor beta chains from the same sample are listed, as sequenced in a study of T cells in Graves' hyperthyroidism and ophthalmopathy. Amplification of TCR beta CDR3 regions used RNA as the template. Carried out on the TCR CDR3, a first-round RT-PCR used the HTBI primer set. Each CDR3 protein is one row after TCRdb ran MiXCR on the multiplex PCR reads. The data hold 490,000 or so distinct CDR3 sequences, with approximately 22% observed a single time. The specimen was blood. Source of these receptors: a woman in her 70s with Graves' ophthalmopathy.

A few counts support this clonotype. The J gene is TRBJ2-7, the V gene TRBV20-1, with TRBD2 matching over 8 bases. CDR1 and CDR2 (germline): DFQATT, SNEGSKA (reference sequence). This CDR3 has 14 amino acids. V was clipped by 3 bases and J by 6 bases; unmatched bases: 10. The CDR3 reads CSARNSGAAGEQYF. CDR3 sequence (DNA): TGCAGTGCTAGGAATAGCGGGGCCGCGGGCGAGCAGTACTTC.

This clonotype showed up many times. J is TRBJ2-1 and V is TRBV6-2 or TRBV6-3; 14 bases map to TRBD2. Germline V CDR1 and CDR2: MNHEY, SVGEGT. Trimming took 7 bases from V and 4 from J; bases not matched to a gene: 27. The CDR3 runs 23 residues. In nucleotides, the CDR3 is TGTGCCAGCACCCCCCTATTTGAGGGGTGGCCGACTAGCGGGAGGGCTACATACAATGAGCAGTTCTTC. This codes for CASTPLFEGWPTSGRATYNEQFF.

A few counts support this clonotype. V gene TRBV11-2 combines with J gene TRBJ2-4; no reliable D call. Germline V lookup: CDR1 SGHAT, CDR2 FQNNGV. There are 15 residues in the CDR3. Trimming left V 5 bases short and J 3 bases short, with 14 bases between. CDR3 DNA sequence: TGTGCCAGCAGCCTCTTGGGCAGCGTCAAAAACATTCAGTACTTC. Its protein product is CASSLLGSVKNIQYF.

This clonotype was detected many times. The chain links TRBV27 to TRBJ1-5; D is unclear. The V end was cut by 4 bases, the J end by 2 bases, with 15 bases between. The CDR3 is 16 residues long. From germline, CDR1 is MNHEY and CDR2 SMNVEV (reference sequence). CDR3 sequence: CASSSPTRDRNQPQHF. CDR3 sequence (DNA): TGTGCCAGCAGTTCCCCGACCCGGGATCGCAATCAGCCCCAGCATTTT.

The genes are TRBV5-1 and TRBJ2-1; 10 bases are a match to TRBD2. Germline loops: CDR1 SGHRS, CDR2 YFSETQ. CDR3 length equals 13 residues. V trimming: 6 bases; J trimming: 8 bases; junction bases outside the gene matches: 5. This chain's CDR3 is CASTLAGAYEQFF. Here the CDR3 DNA reads TGCGCCAGCACGCTAGCGGGAGCCTATGAGCAGTTCTTC.

This clonotype was seen a few times. The chain links TRBV2 to TRBJ2-7, with TRBD1 matching 8 bases. Germline values: CDR1 SNHLY, CDR2 FYNNEI. This CDR3 is built from 13 residues. After removal of 8 bases from V and 2 bases from J, the junction contained 5 bases not matched to a gene. This chain's CDR3 is CASLTGGPYEQYF. CDR3 nucleotide sequence: TGTGCCAGCTTAACAGGGGGACCCTACGAGCAGTACTTC. Combining the CDR3 with reference TRBV2 and TRBJ2-7 gives the whole variable domain EPEVTQTPSHQVTQMGQEVILRCVPISNHLYFYWYRQILGQKVEFLVSFYNNEISEKSEIFDDQFSVERPDGSNFTLKIRSTKLEDSAMYFCASLTGGPYEQYFGPGTRLTVT.

This rearrangement joins TRBV6-2 or TRBV6-3 to TRBJ1-1; a weak D match, TRBD1 (5 bases). In germline, CDR1 is MNHEY, CDR2 SVGEGT. CDR3 size: 13 residues. Trimming took 2 bases from V and 11 from J, leaving 15 bases between them. CDR3 loop: CASSYPSGGLAFF. The CDR3, as DNA: TGTGCCAGCAGTTACCCCAGTGGGGGTTTGGCTTTCTTT.